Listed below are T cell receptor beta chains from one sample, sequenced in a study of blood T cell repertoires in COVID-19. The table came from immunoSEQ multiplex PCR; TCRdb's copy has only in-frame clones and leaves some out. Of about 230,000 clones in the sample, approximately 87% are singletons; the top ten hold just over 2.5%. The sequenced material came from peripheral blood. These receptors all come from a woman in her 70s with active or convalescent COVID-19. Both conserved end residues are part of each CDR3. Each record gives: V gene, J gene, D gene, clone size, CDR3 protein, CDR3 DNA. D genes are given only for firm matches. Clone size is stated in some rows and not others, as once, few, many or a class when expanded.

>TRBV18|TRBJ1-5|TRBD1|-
CASSQEQGAGQPQHF
TGTGCCAGCTCGCAAGAACAGGGGGCGGGTCAGCCCCAGCATTTT
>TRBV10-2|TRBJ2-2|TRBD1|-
CASRRTGSTGELFF
TGCGCCAGCAGAAGGACAGGGAGCACCGGGGAGCTGTTTTTT
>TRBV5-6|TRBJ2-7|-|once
CASSQFGTPYEQYF
TGTGCCAGCAGCCAGTTTGGGACACCATACGAGCAGTACTTC
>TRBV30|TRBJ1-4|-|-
CAWSGYPLSEKLFF
TGTGCCTGGAGTGGGTACCCCCTGAGTGAAAAACTGTTTTTT
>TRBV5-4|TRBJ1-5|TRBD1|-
CASSVGTGDNQPQHF
TGTGCCAGCAGCGTCGGGACAGGGGACAATCAGCCCCAGCATTTT
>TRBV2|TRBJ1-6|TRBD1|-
CAGPGTGTVSSYNSPLHF
TGTGCCGGACCGGGAACCGGGACAGTAAGCTCCTATAATTCACCCCTCCACTTT
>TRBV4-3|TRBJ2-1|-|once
CASSPEGLGGGREQFF
TGCGCCAGCAGCCCCGAGGGGCTAGGCGGGGGCCGAGAACAGTTCTTC
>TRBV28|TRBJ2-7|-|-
CASRITSPGYEQYF
TGTGCCAGCAGGATAACCTCCCCAGGCTACGAGCAGTACTTC
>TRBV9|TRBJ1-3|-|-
CASSLGWGLGNTIYF
TGTGCCAGCAGCCTAGGGTGGGGGCTTGGAAACACCATATATTTT
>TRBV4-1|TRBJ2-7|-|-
CASSQDPARGTYEQYF
TGCGCCAGCAGCCAAGATCCGGCTAGAGGGACCTACGAGCAGTACTTC
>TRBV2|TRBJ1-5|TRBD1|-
CASSPGDRTHQPQHF
TGTGCCAGCAGCCCCGGGGACAGGACTCATCAGCCCCAGCATTTT
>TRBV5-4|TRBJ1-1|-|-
CASSPGPTEAFF
TGTGCCAGCAGCCCAGGGCCCACTGAAGCTTTCTTT